The 28 T cell receptor beta chains below all came from one sample that was sequenced in a study of blood T cell repertoires in COVID-19. The method was immunoSEQ multiplex PCR; TCRdb's version includes in-frame clones alone and lacks a portion of them. The sample lists approximately 70,000 clones, roughly nine tenths occurring once. Sequenced material: peripheral blood. The receptors here all came from a man aged 50-60 years with COVID-19, enrolled during active disease.

V gene TRBV28 combines with J gene TRBJ1-3, with 7 bases that match TRBD1. Germline CDR1 and CDR2: MDHEN and SYDVKM. The CDR3 contains 19 residues. V gave up 5 bases and J gave up 0 bases; unmatched junction bases: 16. CDR3 nucleotides: TGTGCCAGCAGTAGCCGGGACAGAGTCCTAGCAGCCTCTGGAAACACCATATATTTT. Translation: CASSSRDRVLAASGNTIYF.

The CDR3 region is CASSETRTAYGELFF. Written as DNA, the CDR3 is TGTGCCAGCAGTGAAACCCGGACAGCATACGGGGAGCTGTTTTTT. The V and J genes are TRBV6-1 and TRBJ2-2; TRBD1 is a possible D gene (6 bases). V was shortened by 2 bases and J by 7 bases, with 14 bases between the two germline ends. Germline CDR1 is MNHNS and CDR2 is SASEGT. The CDR3 consists of 15 residues.

CDR3 residues: CASSLGLAGRETQYF. CDR3 DNA sequence: TGTGCCAGCAGCCTGGGACTAGCAGGCCGGGAGACCCAGTACTTC. This chain joins TRBV21-1 and TRBJ2-5; the DNA was not used to check the table's D call, TRBD2. TRBV21-1 is an annotated pseudogene. This CDR3 spans 15 amino acids.

This chain links TRBV18 with TRBJ1-5, with 8 bases matching TRBD1. This CDR3 has 14 amino acids. The germline V gene has CDR1 KGHSH and CDR2 LQKENI. Trimming at V came to 5 bases and at J to 3 bases, leaving 3 bases not matched to a gene. CDR3 sequence reads: CASSKDRDNQPQHF. The CDR3 nucleotides are TGTGCCAGCTCAAAGGACAGGGACAATCAGCCCCAGCATTTT.

The V gene is TRBV7-8, the J gene TRBJ2-7, with TRBD2 matching 8 bases. J was trimmed by 7 bases and V by 4 bases; bases with no gene match: 12. Germline V gene data show CDR1 as SGHVS and CDR2 as FQNEAQ. The CDR3 contains 15 residues. This CDR3 reads CASSSSDVAGYEQYV. CDR3 DNA sequence: TGTGCCAGCAGCTCCTCAGATGTAGCGGGGTATGAGCAGTACGTC.

The sample holds a few counts of this clone. This chain connects TRBV5-4 to TRBJ2-2; 9 bases agree with TRBD1. Germline CDR1 SGHNT, CDR2 YYREEE (reference sequence). The trim removed 3 bases at V and 2 bases at J, leaving 8 bases unmatched. CDR3 length: 17 amino acids. The CDR3 region has the DNA TGTGCCAGCAGCTGGGACAGGGCGCGAGCCAACACCGGGGAGCTGTTTTTT. This codes for CASSWDRARANTGELFF.

The chain couples TRBV19 to TRBJ1-5, with 9 bases identical to TRBD1. From germline, CDR1 is LNHDA and CDR2 SQIVND (reference sequence). V trimming: 11 bases; J trimming: 0 bases; junction bases outside the gene matches: 8. This CDR3 comprises 15 residues. Here the CDR3 DNA reads TGTGCCGGGGGACAGGGTCCTTATAGCAATCAGCCCCAGCATTTT. As protein: CAGGQGPYSNQPQHF.

The chain employs TRBV12-3 or TRBV12-4 and TRBJ1-1, with a possible D match to TRBD1 (6 bases). CDR3 length: 13 amino acids. The germline V and J ends were trimmed by 5 bases and 1 base, with 8 bases remaining between them. The CDR3 DNA is TGTGCCAGCAGTCGGGGACAGAACACTGAAGCTTTCTTT. The encoded protein is CASSRGQNTEAFF.

J is TRBJ2-2 and V is TRBV5-6, with 8 bases identical to TRBD1. Trimming removed 2 bases from V and 1 base from J; junction bases left unmatched: 4. There are 16 residues in the CDR3. Germline CDR1 and CDR2: SGHDT and YYEEEE. CDR3 nucleotides: TGTGCCAGCAGCTTCTATGACAGGGGGAACACCGGGGAGCTGTTTTTT. Translation gives CASSFYDRGNTGELFF. Full variable domain (missing parts from reference TRBV5-6 and TRBJ2-2): DAGVTQSPTHLIKTRGQQVTLRCSPKSGHDTVSWYQQALGQGPQFIFQYYEEEERQRGNFPDRFSGHQFPNYSSELNVNALLLGDSALYLCASSFYDRGNTGELFFGEGSRLTVL.

The CDR3 protein is CASSRDTVYNEQFF. In DNA, the CDR3 is TGCGCCAGCAGCAGGGACACCGTCTACAATGAGCAGTTCTTC. J is TRBJ2-1 and V is TRBV5-1; possibly TRBD1 for D (6 bases). The germline V gene encodes CDR1 SGHRS and CDR2 YFSETQ. V dropped 4 bases and J dropped 3 bases, with 11 bases sitting between them. The CDR3 sequence is 14 residues long.

The chain joins TRBV21-1 to TRBJ1-1; TRBD1, the table's D call, lacks a check against the DNA. TRBV21-1 is a pseudogene segment. CDR3 length equals 17 residues. The DNA for the CDR3 is TGTGCCAGCAGCACCTGCCGGGACAGGGGTATGAACACTGAAGCTTTCTTT. This codes for CASSTCRDRGMNTEAFF.

The rearrangement links TRBV6-1 to TRBJ2-1; possibly TRBD1 for D (6 bases). Trimming took off 0 bases at V and 6 bases at J, with 15 bases between the two ends. The CDR3 runs to 16 residues. Germline CDR1 reads MNHNS; CDR2 reads SASEGT. The CDR3 DNA sequence: TGTGCCAGCAGTGAAGCAGGGCAGGGGTTTATCAATGAGCAGTTCTTC. Translation gives CASSEAGQGFINEQFF.

This rearrangement joins TRBV7-2 to TRBJ1-2; 9 nucleotides align to TRBD1. Germline CDR1 is SGHTA and CDR2 is FQGNSA. The CDR3 covers 14 residues. Trimming at V came to 3 bases and at J to 6 bases, leaving 5 bases not matched to a gene. CDR3 coding DNA: TGTGCCAGCAGCTTTATAGACAGGGGGAATGGCTACACCTTC. Translation: CASSFIDRGNGYTF.

This sequence joins TRBV5-4 and TRBJ2-5; possibly TRBD2 for D (6 bases). Per the germline V gene, CDR1 is SGHNT and CDR2 is YYREEE (reference sequence). The CDR3 covers 13 residues. Trimming removed 0 bases from V and 5 bases from J, with 8 bases in between. CDR3 coding DNA: TGTGCCAGCAGCTTGGGGCTAGCGGAGACCCAGTACTTC. It translates to CASSLGLAETQYF. Drawing the rest from reference TRBV5-4 and TRBJ2-5, the complete variable domain is ETGVTQSPTHLIKTRGQQVTLRCSSQSGHNTVSWYQQALGQGPQFIFQYYREEENGRGNFPPRFSGLQFPNYSSELNVNALELDDSALYLCASSLGLAETQYFGPGTRLLVL.

Only one count was recorded for this clone. The gene calls are TRBV5-1 and TRBJ1-1, with TRBD1 matching 9 bases. This CDR3 spans 15 amino acids. The germline gives CDR1 SGHRS, CDR2 YFSETQ. V shed 4 bases, J shed 4 bases, and the junction held 8 bases outside the gene matches. The CDR3 is CASSAVQGASTEAFF. Written as DNA, the CDR3 is TGCGCCAGCAGCGCCGTACAGGGGGCGAGCACTGAAGCTTTCTTT.

The rearrangement links TRBV19 to TRBJ2-1, with D maybe TRBD1 (5 bases). The CDR3 covers 15 residues. Germline V gene data show CDR1 as LNHDA and CDR2 as SQIVND (reference sequence). With 6 bases removed from V and 5 bases from J, the gap between germline ends came to 17 bases. CDR3: CASRPLDMSDNEQFF. The CDR3 DNA reads as TGTGCCAGTAGACCTCTGGACATGAGCGACAATGAGCAGTTCTTC. Looking up the rest from reference TRBV19 and TRBJ2-1 gives the full variable domain: DGGITQSPKYLFRKEGQNVTLSCEQNLNHDAMYWYRQDPGQGLRLIYYSQIVNDFQKGDIAEGYSVSREKKESFPLTVTSAQKNPTAFYLCASRPLDMSDNEQFFGPGTRLTVL.

The chain is built from TRBV11-3 and TRBJ2-3; D gene ambiguous. Germline V gene data show CDR1 as SGHNT and CDR2 as YENEEA. This CDR3 is 14 amino acids long. V was clipped by 1 base and J by 3 bases, with 8 bases between them. CDR3 DNA: TGTGCCAGCAGCTTAGGAGGTGGGACAGATACGCAGTATTTT. It codes for CASSLGGGTDTQYF.

The V gene is TRBV5-1, the J gene TRBJ2-2; D ambiguous. The germline CDR1 and CDR2 sequences are SGHRS and YFSETQ. The V end was cut by 2 bases, the J end by 7 bases, with 6 bases between. The CDR3 spans 12 residues. The CDR3 protein is CASSFNNGELFF. DNA for the CDR3: TGCGCCAGCAGCTTTAATAACGGGGAGCTGTTTTTT.

Only one count was recorded for this clone. The rearrangement uses TRBV27 and TRBJ1-5, with no clear D. The CDR3 is 12 amino acids. Germline CDR1 is MNHEY and CDR2 is SMNVEV (reference sequence). V dropped 3 bases and J dropped 6 bases, with 6 bases sitting between them. CDR3 protein: CASSFFGQPQHF. CDR3 nucleotides: TGTGCCAGCAGTTTTTTCGGTCAGCCCCAGCATTTT.

The genes are TRBV18 and TRBJ2-1; 11 bases are a match to TRBD2. This CDR3 region has 14 residues. With V trimmed by 3 bases and J by 5 bases, 0 bases remained unmatched. Germline CDR1 KGHSH, CDR2 LQKENI. CDR3: CASSPSGGDNEQFF. The CDR3, as DNA: TGTGCCAGCTCACCTAGCGGGGGGGACAATGAGCAGTTCTTC.

Here the CDR3 reads CASSETRGLNEQYF. CDR3 in DNA: TGTGCCAGCAGTGAGACCAGGGGGCTTAACGAGCAGTACTTC. The V and J genes are TRBV2 and TRBJ2-7, with 8 bases matching TRBD1. V dropped 3 bases and J dropped 5; count of bases not matched to a gene: 6. The CDR3 spans 14 residues. Germline CDR1 is SNHLY and CDR2 is FYNNEI.

The gene calls are TRBV6-4 and TRBJ2-1, with TRBD2 matching 14 bases. CDR3 length equals 14 residues. Trimming removed 6 bases from V and 9 bases from J; junction bases left unmatched: 4. The germline V gene encodes CDR1 MRHNA and CDR2 SNTAGT. In nucleotides, the CDR3 is TGTGCCAGCAGCACCGGGACTAGCGGGAGTGAGCAGTTCTTC. This translates into CASSTGTSGSEQFF.

The V and J genes are TRBV5-4 and TRBJ1-1, with D uncertain. V was clipped by 8 bases and J by 1 base, with 12 bases between them. The CDR3 length is 13 residues. Looked up from germline, CDR1 is SGHNT and CDR2 is YYREEE (reference sequence). The CDR3 sequence is CASQKEGNTEAFF. CDR3 nucleotides: TGTGCCAGTCAGAAGGAGGGGAACACTGAAGCTTTCTTT.

This clone appeared once. The rearrangement uses TRBV10-1 and TRBJ2-1; 8 bases line up with TRBD1. The CDR3 sequence is 12 residues long. The V gene end was trimmed by 6 bases and the J gene end by 15 bases; junction bases not matched to a gene: 10. Germline V gene lookup returns CDR1 WNHNN and CDR2 SYGVQD (reference sequence). CDR3 in DNA: TGCGCCAGCAGCCCCAACAGGGGGTTTCGGTTCTTC. Translated, it gives CASSPNRGFRFF.

The chain recombines TRBV6-4 with TRBJ2-2, with D maybe TRBD2 (5 bases). V was pared by 6 bases and J by 6 bases, with 14 bases between. The V gene's germline CDR1 is MRHNA and CDR2 SNTAGT. This CDR3 is 14 amino acids long. CDR3 DNA sequence: TGTGCCAGCAGGGAGGTTGCGAATGCCGGGGAGCTGTTTTTT. Amino acids: CASREVANAGELFF.

This chain joins TRBV10-3 and TRBJ1-2; 8 bases are shared with TRBD1. The V gene's germline CDR1 is ENHRY and CDR2 SYGVKD. The CDR3 extends over 14 amino acids. V lost 4 bases, J lost 1 base, and 2 bases stayed unmatched. This CDR3 is CAISATGDNYGYTF. CDR3 in DNA: TGTGCCATCAGTGCGACAGGGGATAACTATGGCTACACCTTC.

The V call is TRBV10-3, the J call TRBJ2-1; 10 bases align to TRBD2. After removal of 2 bases from V and 2 bases from J, the junction contained 3 bases not matched to a gene. Germline lookup yields CDR1 ENHRY and CDR2 SYGVKD. The CDR3 runs to 16 residues. This chain's CDR3 is CAISEPSGRTYNEQFF. The CDR3 DNA reads as TGTGCCATCAGTGAGCCTAGCGGGAGAACCTACAATGAGCAGTTCTTC.

V and J are TRBV4-1 and TRBJ1-5, with a possible D match to TRBD1 (6 bases). Trimming pared 1 base from V and 2 bases from J, leaving 12 bases between. Germline lookup yields CDR1 MGHRA and CDR2 YSYEKL. This CDR3 has 16 residues. CDR3 region: CASSQGVGAGNQPQHF. The CDR3 nucleotides are TGCGCCAGCAGCCAAGGGGTGGGGGCAGGCAATCAGCCCCAGCATTTT.